This T cell receptor beta chain is from a study of PD-L1 blockade in urothelial cancer. Germline V gene data show CDR1 as SGHAT and CDR2 as FQNNGV. V was clipped by 3 bases and J by 0 bases, with 11 bases between them. The CDR3 is 15 residues long. The assay was immunoSEQ multiplex PCR, and TCRdb's table has in-frame clones only and misses some. Among tens of thousands of clones listed, around 80% were seen once. The rearrangement uses TRBV11-2 and TRBJ1-1; TRBD1 might be the D (5 bases). The sample consisted of PBMCs, taken around atezolizumab (anti-PD-L1) treatment. This clonotype was obtained from a man in his 70s with urothelial cancer. CDR3 sequence: CASSLGQAMNTEAFF. As DNA, the CDR3 is TGTGCCAGCAGCTTGGGGCAGGCGATGAACACTGAAGCTTTCTTT. Full variable domain (outside the CDR3, taken from reference TRBV11-2 and TRBJ1-1): EAGVAQSPRYKIIEKRQSVAFWCNPISGHATLYWYQQILGQGPKLLIQFQNNGVVDDSQLPKDRFSAERLKGVDSTLKIQPAKLEDSAVYLCASSLGQAMNTEAFFGQGTRLTVV.